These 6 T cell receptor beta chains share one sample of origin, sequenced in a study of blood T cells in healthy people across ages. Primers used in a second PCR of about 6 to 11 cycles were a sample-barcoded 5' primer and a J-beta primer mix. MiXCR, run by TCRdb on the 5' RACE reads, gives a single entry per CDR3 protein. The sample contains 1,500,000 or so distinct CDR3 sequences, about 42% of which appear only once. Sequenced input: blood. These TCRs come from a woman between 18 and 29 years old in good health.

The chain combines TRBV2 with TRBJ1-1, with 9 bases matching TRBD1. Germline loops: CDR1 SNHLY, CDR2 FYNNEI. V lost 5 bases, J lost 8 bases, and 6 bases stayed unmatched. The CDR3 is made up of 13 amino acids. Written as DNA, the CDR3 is TGTGCCAGCAGTATACAGGGGGCAGAGGAAGCTTTCTTT. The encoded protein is CASSIQGAEEAFF.

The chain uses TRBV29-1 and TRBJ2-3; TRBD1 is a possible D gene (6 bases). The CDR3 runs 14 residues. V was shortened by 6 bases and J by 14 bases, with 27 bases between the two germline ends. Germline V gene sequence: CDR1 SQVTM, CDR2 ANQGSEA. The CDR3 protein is CSVAHLLGTPRTYF. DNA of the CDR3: TGCAGCGTCGCACACCTCCTCGGGACACCACGAACGTATTTT.

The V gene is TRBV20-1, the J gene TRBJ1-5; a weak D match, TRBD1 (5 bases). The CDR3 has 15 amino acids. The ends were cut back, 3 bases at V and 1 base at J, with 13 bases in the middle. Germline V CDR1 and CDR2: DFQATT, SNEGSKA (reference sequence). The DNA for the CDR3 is TGCAGTGCTAGTTGGCAGGGCGGGAGCAATCAGCCCCAGCATTTT. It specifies CSASWQGGSNQPQHF.

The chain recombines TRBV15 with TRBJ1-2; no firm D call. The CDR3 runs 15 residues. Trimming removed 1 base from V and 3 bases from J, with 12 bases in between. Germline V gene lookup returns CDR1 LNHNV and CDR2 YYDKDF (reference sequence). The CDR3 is CATSRATTVYYGYTF. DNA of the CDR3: TGTGCCACCAGCAGAGCCACAACCGTCTACTATGGCTACACCTTC.

CDR3 DNA sequence: TGTGCCGGGGTTGGGGGAACCGGACACGAGCAGTACTTC. Translation gives CAGVGGTGHEQYF. The chain has TRBV7-9 and TRBJ2-7; D is tentatively TRBD1 or TRBD2 (5 bases each). The CDR3 is 13 residues long. Trimming left V 11 bases short and J 5 bases short, with 19 bases between. CDR1 SEHNR and CDR2 FQNEAQ come from the germline V gene (reference sequence).

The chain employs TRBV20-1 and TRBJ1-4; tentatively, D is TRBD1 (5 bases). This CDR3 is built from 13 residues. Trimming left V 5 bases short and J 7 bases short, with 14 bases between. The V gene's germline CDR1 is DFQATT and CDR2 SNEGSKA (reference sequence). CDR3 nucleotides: TGCAGTGCTCCCGGGGCAGGGAGTGAAAAACTGTTTTTT. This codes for CSAPGAGSEKLFF.